The 20 T cell receptor beta chains reported below all come from one sample, sequenced in a study of blood T cells in healthy people across ages. PCR was performed a second time for about 6 to 11 cycles using a sample-barcoded 5' primer and a J-beta primer mix. MiXCR, applied by TCRdb to the 5' RACE reads, yields one record per CDR3 protein. The sample consists of 600,000 to 850,000 distinct CDR3 sequences, approximately 39% of them appearing once. The source material was blood. Receptors were obtained from an older woman in good health.

The chain is built from TRBV20-1 and TRBJ2-1; D is perhaps TRBD1 (5 bases). Germline CDR1 DFQATT, CDR2 SNEGSKA (reference sequence). CDR3 length: 16 residues. The V end was cut by 0 bases, the J end by 0 bases, with 12 bases between. CDR3 bases: TGCAGTGCTAGAGATCACAACAGGAGCTCCTACAATGAGCAGTTCTTC. It translates to CSARDHNRSSYNEQFF.

The V call is TRBV25-1, the J call TRBJ2-2, with D tentatively TRBD1 (6 bases). The CDR3 runs 15 residues. Trimming took 1 base from V and 5 from J, leaving 11 bases between them. CDR1 is MGHDK and CDR2 is SYGVNS in the germline V gene. This CDR3 reads CASSEWGRGTGELFF. The CDR3 DNA follows: TGTGCCAGCAGTGAATGGGGCAGGGGTACCGGGGAGCTGTTTTTT.

CDR3 in amino acids: CASSVGDRGTTPLHF. The CDR3 nucleotides are TGTGCCAGCAGCGTAGGGGACAGGGGGACGACACCCCTCCACTTT. The rearrangement joins TRBV9 to TRBJ1-6, with TRBD1 matching 11 bases. The CDR3 has 15 residues. The ends lost 0 bases at V and 11 bases at J; junction bases unmatched: 4. Germline assignment: CDR1 SGDLS and CDR2 YYNGEE.

V usage is TRBV12-3 or TRBV12-4 and J usage is TRBJ2-3, with 13 positions matching TRBD2. This CDR3 spans 16 amino acids. Trimming took 3 bases from V and 4 from J; bases not matched to a gene: 4. The CDR3 here is CASSFPLAGGPDTQYF. In nucleotides, the CDR3 is TGTGCCAGCAGTTTCCCACTAGCGGGGGGGCCAGATACGCAGTATTTT.

In its sample, this clonotype was seen a few times. V and J are TRBV20-1 and TRBJ2-7, with 8 positions matching TRBD1. V lost 6 bases and J lost 4; bases outside the gene matches: 11. The germline CDR1 and CDR2 sequences are DFQATT and SNEGSKA (reference sequence). This CDR3 contains 14 residues. CDR3 in amino acids: CSAPQGGPRYEQYF. CDR3 in DNA: TGCAGTGCGCCACAGGGGGGACCCCGGTACGAGCAGTACTTC.

This clonotype has just one count. The genes are TRBV2 and TRBJ2-5; 10 positions match TRBD2. CDR1 is SNHLY, CDR2 FYNNEI, per germline. The CDR3 is 15 residues long. J was trimmed by 11 bases and V by 6 bases; bases with no gene match: 15. This chain's CDR3 is CASRERTSGHNEQYF. CDR3 DNA: TGTGCCAGCAGAGAAAGGACTAGCGGCCACAATGAGCAGTACTTC.

The chain has TRBV12-5 and TRBJ2-1; possible D gene TRBD2, 7 bases. The CDR3 spans 15 residues. From germline, CDR1 is LGHNT and CDR2 FRNRAP. The V end lost 3 bases, the J end lost 8 bases, and 17 bases lay between the germline ends. DNA for the CDR3: TGTGCTAGTGGTTTAGGGACTGGCGGGGGCGATGAGCAGTTCTTC. This sequence encodes CASGLGTGGGDEQFF.

This clonotype came up many times. The chain combines TRBV4-2 with TRBJ2-1, with 7 bases that match TRBD1. CDR3 length: 14 residues. The junction had 4 bases not matched to a gene; V was cut back by 4 bases and J by 4 bases. The V gene's germline CDR1 is LGHNA and CDR2 YNFKEQ. The CDR3 DNA follows: TGTGCCAGCAGCCCCGGGACAGATTACAATGAGCAGTTCTTC. Its translation is CASSPGTDYNEQFF.

The chain links TRBV20-1 to TRBJ2-7; a weak D match, TRBD2 (5 bases). V was shortened by 3 bases and J by 3 bases, with 12 bases between the two germline ends. The CDR3 length is 13 residues. Germline V gene sequence: CDR1 DFQATT, CDR2 SNEGSKA (reference sequence). CDR3 sequence: CSARPLEGYEQYF. For the CDR3, the DNA is TGCAGTGCTAGGCCCCTTGAGGGCTACGAGCAGTACTTC.

V and J are TRBV12-3 or TRBV12-4 and TRBJ1-1; no firm D call. The CDR3 covers 14 residues. V lost 5 bases and J lost 5, with 15 bases in between. The CDR3 nucleotides are TGTGCCAGCAGTCCCCCGGGAGTCAGTACTGAAGCTTTCTTT. Translated, it gives CASSPPGVSTEAFF.

This chain uses TRBV3-1 with TRBJ1-1, with a tentative D call TRBD1 (5 bases). The CDR3 spans 13 residues. Germline V CDR1 and CDR2: LGHDT, YNNKEL (reference sequence). V lost 5 bases and J lost 5, with 12 bases in between. The CDR3 DNA follows: TGTGCCAGCAGCGGGGGGAGTTGGACTGAAGCTTTCTTT. Protein product: CASSGGSWTEAFF.

The J gene is TRBJ2-7, the V gene TRBV29-1; the match to TRBD2 covers 9 bases. The CDR3 totals 14 residues. Trimming at V came to 7 bases and at J to 7 bases, leaving 14 bases not matched to a gene. The V gene's germline CDR1 is SQVTM and CDR2 ANQGSEA. The CDR3 DNA is TGCAGCGCCCTCGGACGAGCGGGAGGCAATGAGCAGTACTTC. Translated, it gives CSALGRAGGNEQYF.

The rearrangement joins TRBV18 to TRBJ2-5; D unresolved. The J call could be wrong; TRBJ2-7 is a better fit for the DNA end. Germline CDR1 is KGHSH and CDR2 is LQKENI. CDR3 length: 13 amino acids. CDR3 protein: CASSPSESSEQYF. The CDR3 DNA follows: TGTGCCAGCTCACCAAGTGAATCCAGCGAGCAGTACTTC.

This clonotype was recorded many times. This chain joins TRBV9 and TRBJ2-5; D may be TRBD1 or TRBD2 (5 bases each). Germline CDR1 SGDLS, CDR2 YYNGEE. Trimming took 0 bases from V and 11 from J, leaving 20 bases between them. The CDR3 is 15 amino acids. CDR3 amino acids: CASSVGQLALGEQYF. In DNA, the CDR3 is TGTGCCAGCAGCGTAGGACAGCTAGCCCTAGGGGAGCAGTACTTC.

In its sample, this clonotype was seen a few times. The rearrangement uses TRBV6-4 and TRBJ2-1, with 10 bases lining up with TRBD2. The length of the CDR3 is 14 residues. Germline V gene sequence: CDR1 MRHNA, CDR2 SNTAGT. The junction had 3 bases not matched to a gene; V was cut back by 5 bases and J by 5 bases. This chain's CDR3 is CASSILAGNNEQFF. The CDR3 DNA reads TGTGCCAGCAGTATACTAGCGGGAAACAATGAGCAGTTCTTC.

On this clonotype itself: Here the CDR3 omits its conserved ending phenylalanine or tryptophan, so a read error is the likely source. The chain links TRBV7-2 to TRBJ2-1, with unresolved D. The germline V and J ends were trimmed by 5 bases and 13 bases, with 15 bases remaining between them. The germline gives CDR1 SGHTA, CDR2 FQGNSA. This CDR3 region has 12 residues. For the CDR3, the DNA is TGTGCCAGCAGCCCTGGGTCTCTGACCCAGTTCCTC. It codes for CASSPGSLTQFL.

This clonotype was detected a few times. The chain employs TRBV5-1 and TRBJ2-7; tentative D call: TRBD2 (5 bases). Trimming stripped 3 bases from V and 1 base from J, with 14 bases between. Germline V gives CDR1 SGHRS, CDR2 YFSETQ. CDR3 length: 15 amino acids. Written as DNA, the CDR3 is TGCGCCAGCAGCTCACGAGTTAGCGCATCCTACGAGCAGTACTTC. It codes for CASSSRVSASYEQYF.

This clonotype was detected only once. This chain connects TRBV7-8 to TRBJ1-1, with a weak D call TRBD1 (6 bases). The V end lost 8 bases, the J end lost 0 bases, and 16 bases lay between the germline ends. The CDR3 runs 15 residues. CDR1 is SGHVS, CDR2 FQNEAQ, per germline. The CDR3 sequence is CASGIPGHVNTEAFF. Written as DNA, the CDR3 is TGTGCCAGCGGCATACCGGGACACGTGAACACTGAAGCTTTCTTT.

The chain couples TRBV6-5 to TRBJ2-7; D might be TRBD1 (6 bases). With 0 bases removed from V and 7 bases from J, the gap between germline ends came to 10 bases. Germline V lookup: CDR1 MNHEY, CDR2 SVGAGI. There are 13 residues in the CDR3. CDR3 sequence: CASSYSGQREQYF. In DNA, the CDR3 is TGTGCCAGCAGTTACTCAGGACAGCGTGAGCAGTACTTC.

This clonotype was seen a few times. The chain joins TRBV6-2 or TRBV6-3 to TRBJ2-1, with D possibly TRBD1 on 5 matching bases. The last part of the DNA fits TRBJ2-7 better; the J call may be wrong. This CDR3 is 13 amino acids long. Germline V gene lookup returns CDR1 MNHEY and CDR2 SVGEGT. The CDR3 DNA reads TGTGCCAGCAGTTACCCCCAGGGCAATGAGCAGTACTTC. The encoded protein is CASSYPQGNEQYF.